The sequence of this T cell receptor beta chain was determined in a study of T cells in Graves' hyperthyroidism and ophthalmopathy. A word on this clonotype: Its cognate antigen is unknown.

Study-level findings and limits: Ophthalmopathy, which appeared later, was predicted by the model a median about 6.8 months before onset.

RNA transcripts yielded amplified TCR beta CDR3 regions. The HTBI set primed first-round TCR CDR3 RT-PCR. TCRdb ran MiXCR on the multiplex PCR reads and lists one entry per CDR3 protein. The table lists about 340,000 distinct CDR3 sequences, about 21% of them singletons. The germline V gene encodes CDR1 SEHNR and CDR2 FQNEAQ (reference sequence). The CDR3 loop spans 14 amino acids. The ends were cut back, 3 bases at V and 6 bases at J, with 12 bases in the middle. This TCR came from a woman aged 50 to 65 with Graves' hyperthyroidism. The chain carries TRBV7-9 and TRBJ2-1, with D perhaps TRBD2 (6 bases). Source material: blood. The CDR3 protein is CASSFVVSGNEQFF. CDR3 DNA sequence: TGTGCCAGCAGCTTCGTCGTTAGCGGCAATGAGCAGTTCTTC.